Reported below is one T cell receptor (beta chain). Antigen: not known. This may come from a read error, since a much larger clone is one base off. The data derive from a study of T cell repertoires in cytomegalovirus infection. For the study at large: Selected CMV epitopes included recently identified HLA-C-restricted ones as well as well-studied HLA-B-restricted ones. Public TCR beta signatures indicated both CMV infection and matching HLA type. General study findings and limits: The ex vivo response showed dominance by HLA-C-restricted CMV-specific TCR beta clonotypes. Carriers of CMV and the relevant HLA type were discriminated by public TCR beta frequency.

In TCRdb, the reads were re-called with MiXCR into one record per CDR3 protein. The data hold approximately 910,000 distinct CDR3 sequences, with around a third observed a single time. CDR1 is MNHNS and CDR2 is SASEGT in the germline V gene. The CDR3 spans 15 residues. Sequences were derived from cultured CD8+ T cells from PBMCs, sampled from culture after CMV antigen stimulation. The clonotype originates from a human donor in good health (CMV status not recorded). Some clones in this sample may be carry-over from other donors' samples. V usage is TRBV6-1 and J usage is TRBJ2-1; 9 bases fit TRBD2. The CDR3 reads CASSASSGVHNEQCF. CDR3 sequence (DNA): TGTGCCAGCAGTGCCTCTAGCGGGGTCCACAATGAGCAGTGCTTC.